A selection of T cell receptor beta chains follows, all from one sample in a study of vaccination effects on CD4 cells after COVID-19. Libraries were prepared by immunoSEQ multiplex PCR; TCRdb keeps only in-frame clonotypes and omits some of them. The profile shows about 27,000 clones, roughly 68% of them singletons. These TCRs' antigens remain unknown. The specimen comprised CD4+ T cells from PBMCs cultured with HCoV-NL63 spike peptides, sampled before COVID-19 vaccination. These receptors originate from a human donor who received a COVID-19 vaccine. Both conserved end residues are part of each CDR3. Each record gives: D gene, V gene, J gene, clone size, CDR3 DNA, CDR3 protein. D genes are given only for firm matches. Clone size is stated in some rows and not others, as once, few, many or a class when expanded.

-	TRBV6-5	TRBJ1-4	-	TGTGCCAGCAGCCCCTTATTGGGGGTTAATGAAAAACTGTTTTTT	CASSPLLGVNEKLFF
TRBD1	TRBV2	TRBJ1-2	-	TGTGCCAGCAGGAAAGGACAGGAGTTTTCGGGATATGGCTACACCTTC	CASRKGQEFSGYGYTF
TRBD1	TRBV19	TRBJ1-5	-	TGTGCCAGTGGGGGGACAGGTCATCAGCCCCAGCATTTT	CASGGTGHQPQHF
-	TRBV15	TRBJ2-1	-	TGTGCCACAAGGCATGGGGGCGCGGGGAATGAGCAGTTCTTC	CATRHGGAGNEQFF
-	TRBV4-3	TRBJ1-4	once	TGCGCCAGCAGCCAAACGTGGGAGCAAACAGGGGAAAAACTGTTTTTT	CASSQTWEQTGEKLFF
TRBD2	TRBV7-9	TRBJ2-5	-	TGTGCCAGCAGCCTCGCTAGCGGGGCGGAGACCCAGTACTTC	CASSLASGAETQYF
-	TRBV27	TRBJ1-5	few	TGTGCCAGCAGTCTAGTAAAGAATCAGCCCCAGCATTTT	CASSLVKNQPQHF
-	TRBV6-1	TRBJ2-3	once	TGTGCCAGCAGTGAGGTCGGTGATACGCAGTATTTT	CASSEVGDTQYF
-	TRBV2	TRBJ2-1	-	TGTGCCAGCAAAGGCGCGGGGACCCGATTGTCCTACAATGAGCAGTTCTTC	CASKGAGTRLSYNEQFF
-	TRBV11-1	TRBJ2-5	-	TGTGCCAGCAGCCGGGGACCAGGGGACCAAGAGACCCAGTACTTC	CASSRGPGDQETQYF
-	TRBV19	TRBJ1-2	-	TGTGCCAGTACCTCCGGGGGGATGAATGGCTACACCTTC	CASTSGGMNGYTF
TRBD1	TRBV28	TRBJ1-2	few	TGTGCCAGCAGGTATGGACAGGTCTATGGCTACACCTTC	CASRYGQVYGYTF
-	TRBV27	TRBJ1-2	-	TGTGCCAGCAGTCCCGGGGTTCGGGGGCTCATCTATGGCTACACCTTC	CASSPGVRGLIYGYTF
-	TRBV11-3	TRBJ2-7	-	TGTGCCAGCAGCTTAGGGACGGGATCCTACGAGCAGTACTTC	CASSLGTGSYEQYF
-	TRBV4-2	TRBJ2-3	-	TGTGCCAGCAGCCAAGGGGGAGATACGCAGTATTTT	CASSQGGDTQYF
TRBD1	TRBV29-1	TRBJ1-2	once	TGCAGCGGTACCCGGACAGGGGGTGATGGCTACACCTTC	CSGTRTGGDGYTF
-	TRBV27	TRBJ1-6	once	TGTGCCAGCAGCCGACCCCCCAATTCACCCCTCCACTTT	CASSRPPNSPLHF
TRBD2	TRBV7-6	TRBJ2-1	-	TGTGCCAGCAGCTTGGGGCTAGCGGGGGGGTGGAGTGAGCAGTTCTTC	CASSLGLAGGWSEQFF
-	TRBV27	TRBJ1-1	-	TGTGCCAGCAGTTTACGGTGGTGGGACACTGAAGCTTTCTTT	CASSLRWWDTEAFF
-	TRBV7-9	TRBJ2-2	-	TGTGCCAGCAGCCCATCGGCGGTGGGGACCGGGGAGCTGTTTTTT	CASSPSAVGTGELFF
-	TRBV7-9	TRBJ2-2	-	TGTGCCAGCAGCCGCTGGGACATCAACACCGGGGAGCTGTTTTTT	CASSRWDINTGELFF
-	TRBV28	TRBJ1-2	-	TGTGCCAGCAGATCGGACGGAGCTAACTATGGCTACACCTTC	CASRSDGANYGYTF
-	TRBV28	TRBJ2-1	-	TGTGCCAGCAGCCCGACATCTTGGACCCCAGGAAAAAGGCCTACCCCTTACAATGAGCAGTTCTTC	CASSPTSWTPGKRPTPYNEQFF
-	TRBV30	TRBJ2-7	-	TGTGCCTGGAGTGTACCCGGACATAGGAGCTCCTACGAGCAGTACTTC	CAWSVPGHRSSYEQYF
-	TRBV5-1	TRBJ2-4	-	TGCGCCAGCAGCCCCGAAGGGTCCTTAGCCAAAAACATTCAGTACTTC	CASSPEGSLAKNIQYF
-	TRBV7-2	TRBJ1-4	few	TGTGCCAGCAGCCCCTTTGCTGGGGGCCCAACTAATGAAAAACTGTTTTTT	CASSPFAGGPTNEKLFF
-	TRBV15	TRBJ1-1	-	TGTGCCACCAACAGAGATCGGGCGGCGGCGAACACTGAAGCTTTCTTT	CATNRDRAAANTEAFF
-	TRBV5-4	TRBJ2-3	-	TGTGCCAGCAGCTTTTGGGCATCTAGCACAGATACGCAGTATTTT	CASSFWASSTDTQYF
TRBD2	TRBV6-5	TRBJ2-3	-	TGTGCCAGCAGGGGAGGGTCCAACACAGATACGCAGTATTTT	CASRGGSNTDTQYF
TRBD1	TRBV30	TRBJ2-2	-	TGTGCCTGGAGTTTTCACAGGGGATCTAGACCCGGGGAGCTGTTTTTT	CAWSFHRGSRPGELFF
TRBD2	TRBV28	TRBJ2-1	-	TGTGCCAGCAGTTTTGGGGCTAGCGGGTTACGTCGGCATGAGCAGTTCTTC	CASSFGASGLRRHEQFF